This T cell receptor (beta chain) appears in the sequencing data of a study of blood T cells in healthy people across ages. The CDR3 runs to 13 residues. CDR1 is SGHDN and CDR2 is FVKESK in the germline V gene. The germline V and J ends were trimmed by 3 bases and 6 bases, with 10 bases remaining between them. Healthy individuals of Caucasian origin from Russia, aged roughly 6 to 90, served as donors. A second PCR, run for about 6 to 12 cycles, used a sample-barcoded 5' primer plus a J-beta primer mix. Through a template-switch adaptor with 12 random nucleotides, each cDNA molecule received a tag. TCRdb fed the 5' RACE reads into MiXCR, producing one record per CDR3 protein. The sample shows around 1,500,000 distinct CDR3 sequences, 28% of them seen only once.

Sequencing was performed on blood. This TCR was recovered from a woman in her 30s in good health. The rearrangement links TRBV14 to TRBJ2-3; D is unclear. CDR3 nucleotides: TGTGCCAGCAGCCACCCTAGTGAGGATACGCAGTATTTT. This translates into CASSHPSEDTQYF. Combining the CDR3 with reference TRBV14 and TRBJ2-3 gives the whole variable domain EAGVTQFPSHSVIEKGQTVTLRCDPISGHDNLYWYRRVMGKEIKFLLHFVKESKQDESGMPNNRFLAERTGGTYSTLKVQPAELEDSGVYFCASSHPSEDTQYFGPGTRLTVL.